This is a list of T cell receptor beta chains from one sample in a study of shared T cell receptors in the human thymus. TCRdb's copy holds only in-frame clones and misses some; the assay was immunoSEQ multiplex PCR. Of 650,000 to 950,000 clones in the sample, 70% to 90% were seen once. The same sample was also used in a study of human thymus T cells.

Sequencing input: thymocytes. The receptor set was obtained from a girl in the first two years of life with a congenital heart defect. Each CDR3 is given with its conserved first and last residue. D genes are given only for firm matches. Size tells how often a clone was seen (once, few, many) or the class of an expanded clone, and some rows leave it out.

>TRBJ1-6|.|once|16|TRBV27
TGTGCCAGCAGTTCTACAGGGATCTCCTATAATTCACCCCTCCACTTT
CASSSTGISYNSPLHF
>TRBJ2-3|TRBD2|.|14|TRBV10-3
TGTGCCATCAGTCTGGGACTAGGGACAGATACGCAGTATTTT
CAISLGLGTDTQYF
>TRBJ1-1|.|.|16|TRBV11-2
TGTGCCAGCAGACTTCACTTAGGGGCCCTGAACACTGAAGCTTTCTTT
CASRLHLGALNTEAFF
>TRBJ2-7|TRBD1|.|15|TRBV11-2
TGTGCCAGCAGCAGCGCGGGACAGGGGGCTTACGAGCAGTACTTC
CASSSAGQGAYEQYF
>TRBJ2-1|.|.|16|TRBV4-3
TGCGCCAGCAGCGCCCTGGCGGCGAGCTCCTACAATGAGCAGTTCTTC
CASSALAASSYNEQFF
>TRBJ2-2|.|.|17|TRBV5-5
TGTGCCAGCAGCATGCTGCAGGGCCCCTCGGGCACCGGGGAGCTGTTTTTT
CASSMLQGPSGTGELFF
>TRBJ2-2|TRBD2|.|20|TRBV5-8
TGTGCCAGCAGCTTGGCGGGCAAGTCGAGCGGGGGGCAGAACACCGGGGAGCTGTTTTTT
CASSLAGKSSGGQNTGELFF
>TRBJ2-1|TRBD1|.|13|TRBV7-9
TGTGCCAGCAGGTTGACAGGGGTGAATGAGCAGTTCTTC
CASRLTGVNEQFF
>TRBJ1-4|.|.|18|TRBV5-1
TGCGCCAGCAGCTTGGGTCGAGTGGTTTATACAACTAATGAAAAACTGTTTTTT
CASSLGRVVYTTNEKLFF
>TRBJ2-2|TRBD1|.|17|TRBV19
TGTGCCAGTAGTCCCGTGCCGGGACAGCTAAACACCGGGGAGCTGTTTTTT
CASSPVPGQLNTGELFF
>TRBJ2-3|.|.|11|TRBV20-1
TGCAGTGCGGGCCGCACAGATACGCAGTATTTT
CSAGRTDTQYF
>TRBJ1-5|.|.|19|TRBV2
TGTGCCAGCAGTGAACGTAGTAGGGGTAGTCCTTCCAGCAATCAGCCCCAGCATTTT
CASSERSRGSPSSNQPQHF
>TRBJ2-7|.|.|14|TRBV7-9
TGTGCCAGCAGCTTCAAGGGACACACCTACGAGCAGTACTTC
CASSFKGHTYEQYF
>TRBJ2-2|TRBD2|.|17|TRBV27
TGTGCCAGCAGTTTGACTCTAGCGGGGGCTAACACCGGGGAGCTGTTTTTT
CASSLTLAGANTGELFF
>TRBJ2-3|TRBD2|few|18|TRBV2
TGTGCCAGCATGAGGGGGAGTGTGCGGGGGGGCAGAACAGATACGCAGTATTTT
CASMRGSVRGGRTDTQYF
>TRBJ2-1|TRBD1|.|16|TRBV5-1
TGCGCCAGCAGCTTGGGGGACAGGGTTTCCTACAATGAGCAGTTCTTC
CASSLGDRVSYNEQFF
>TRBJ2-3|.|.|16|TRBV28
TGTGCCAGCAGTTTACAGGCCGCCGATCCCACAGATACGCAGTATTTT
CASSLQAADPTDTQYF
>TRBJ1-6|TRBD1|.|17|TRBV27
TGTGCCAGCAGTCCCAACCTTGGGACAGGGGTTCAGTCACCCCTCCACTTT
CASSPNLGTGVQSPLHF
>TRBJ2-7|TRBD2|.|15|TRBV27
TGTGCCAGCAGTCCTTGGGGACTAGCATGGGTCGAGCAGTACTTC
CASSPWGLAWVEQYF
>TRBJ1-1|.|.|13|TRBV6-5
TGTGCCACCGGGCGAGGAAAGGAGGCTGAAGCTTTCTTT
CATGRGKEAEAFF
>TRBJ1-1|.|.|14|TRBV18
TGTGCCAGCTCCCCGCGCGGGGCTTCCCCCTTAGCTTTCTTT
CASSPRGASPLAFF
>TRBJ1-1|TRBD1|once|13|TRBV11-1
TGTGCCAGCAGCTCGTTACAGGGGAGCGAGGCTTTCTTT
CASSSLQGSEAFF
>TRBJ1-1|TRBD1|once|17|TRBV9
TGTGCCAGCAGCGTAGGTAATTATGAGACAGGGGACACTGAAGCTTTCTTT
CASSVGNYETGDTEAFF
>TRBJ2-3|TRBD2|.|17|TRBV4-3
TGCGCCAGCAGCCAAGAGTTAGCGGGGGGGAGCACAGATACGCAGTATTTT
CASSQELAGGSTDTQYF
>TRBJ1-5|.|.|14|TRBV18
TGTGCCAGCTCACCACTCGGGTTCAATCAGCCCCAGCATTTT
CASSPLGFNQPQHF
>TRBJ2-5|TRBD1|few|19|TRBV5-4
TGTGCCAGCAGCTTGGTAACCGGGACAGGGGTCCTACCCCAAGAGACCCAGTACTTC
CASSLVTGTGVLPQETQYF
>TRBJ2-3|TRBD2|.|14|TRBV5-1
TGCGCCAGCAGTAGCGGGGGGGCCACAGATACGCAGTATTTT
CASSSGGATDTQYF
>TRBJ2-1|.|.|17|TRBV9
TGTGCCAGCAGCGTAGGGGCGGGCTGGAGGGGGGGCAATGAGCAGTTCTTC
CASSVGAGWRGGNEQFF
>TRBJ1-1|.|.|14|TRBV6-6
TGTGCCAGCAGTTACTCGGACACTCCTTCGATGGCTTTCTTT
CASSYSDTPSMAFF